The 25 T cell receptor beta chains presented below share a single source sample, sequenced in a study of identical twins. A single record per CDR3 protein comes from TCRdb applying MiXCR to the 5' RACE reads. The sample has around 650,000 distinct CDR3 sequences, 7.1% seen once. A further study also used this sample, focusing on yellow fever vaccine responses in identical twins.

The specimen was PBMCs. The receptors derive from a woman aged 18-29 years in good health.

There are many counts of this clonotype. The J gene is TRBJ1-2, the V gene TRBV6-1; the match to TRBD1 covers 10 bases. The CDR3 contains 13 residues. Trimming took 5 bases from V and 9 from J; bases not matched to a gene: 6. Germline loops: CDR1 MNHNS, CDR2 SASEGT. The CDR3 loop is CASSKGQGISYTF. CDR3 nucleotides: TGTGCCAGCAGTAAGGGACAGGGGATAAGCTACACCTTC.

A few counts support this clonotype. The chain is built from TRBV24-1 and TRBJ2-7; D gene uncertain. The V gene lost 2 bases and the J gene lost 4 bases, with 14 bases spanning the gap. This CDR3 region has 15 residues. Germline V gene data show CDR1 as KGHDR and CDR2 as SFDVKD. CDR3 nucleotide sequence: TGTGCCACCAGTGATTCCCCCCCGGGTCGATACGAGCAGTACTTC. Translation gives CATSDSPPGRYEQYF.

This clonotype was seen only a few times. The CDR3 loop reads CSVAARDRASADIQYF. In nucleotides, the CDR3 is TGCAGCGTTGCCGCACGAGACAGGGCGTCGGCGGACATTCAGTACTTC. The chain uses TRBV29-1 and TRBJ2-4, with 7 bases that match TRBD1. Losses at the gene ends were 4 bases for V and 8 bases for J; bases not matched to a gene: 17. Germline assignment: CDR1 SQVTM and CDR2 ANQGSEA. CDR3 length: 16 residues.

This clonotype came up a few times. The chain carries TRBV6-1 and TRBJ1-1; possible D gene TRBD1, 5 bases. Trimming took 2 bases from V and 11 from J, leaving 21 bases between them. The germline gives CDR1 MNHNS, CDR2 SASEGT. The length of the CDR3 is 15 residues. Here the CDR3 reads CASSEPGSKVREAFF. The CDR3 DNA sequence: TGTGCCAGCAGTGAACCCGGATCAAAGGTCAGGGAGGCTTTCTTT.

This clonotype was seen a few times. This chain connects TRBV12-3 or TRBV12-4 to TRBJ2-7; a possible D gene is TRBD1 (5 bases). The CDR3 is made up of 14 amino acids. V was cut by 9 bases and J by 0 bases, with 15 bases left in between. The CDR3 DNA sequence: TGTGCCAGTCGAAGGGGTGCCAGCTCCTACGAGCAGTACTTC. Its translation is CASRRGASSYEQYF.

The chain joins TRBV4-2 to TRBJ2-7; D may correspond to TRBD1 or TRBD2 (6 bases each). The V and J ends lost 5 bases and 3 bases respectively, with 17 bases between them. Germline V gene sequence: CDR1 LGHNA, CDR2 YNFKEQ. The CDR3 sequence is 15 residues long. DNA for the CDR3: TGTGCCAGCAGCGGGGGAGGTGGGACACGCTACGAGCAGTACTTC. As protein: CASSGGGGTRYEQYF.

The CDR3 sequence: CASRRGAQETQYF. CDR3 in DNA: TGTGCCAGCAGGAGGGGGGCGCAAGAGACCCAGTACTTC. The chain combines TRBV7-9 with TRBJ2-5, with D perhaps being TRBD1 or TRBD2 (6 bases each). In germline, CDR1 is SEHNR, CDR2 FQNEAQ (reference sequence). This CDR3 is 13 amino acids long. Trimming removed 6 bases from V and 2 bases from J, with 10 bases in between.

The gene calls are TRBV6-5 and TRBJ2-1; 12 bases map to TRBD2. The CDR3 runs to 16 residues. Germline V gene lookup returns CDR1 MNHEY and CDR2 SVGAGI. V trimming: 0 bases; J trimming: 8 bases; junction bases outside the gene matches: 5. DNA of the CDR3: TGTGCCAGCAGTTACTCGAGCCTAGCGGGGGGGGATGAGCAGTTCTTC. Translation gives CASSYSSLAGGDEQFF.

The chain joins TRBV3-1 to TRBJ2-2; 10 nucleotides agree with TRBD2. The CDR3 is made up of 18 amino acids. Germline loops: CDR1 LGHDT, CDR2 YNNKEL (reference sequence). Germline trimming cut 3 bases from V and 4 bases from J; bases unmatched to any gene: 11. The CDR3 nucleotides read TGTGCCAGCAGCCATAGTTTGGCTAGCGGGAGAGGCACCGGGGAGCTGTTTTTT. Protein: CASSHSLASGRGTGELFF. The variable domain in full, completed from reference TRBV3-1 and TRBJ2-2, reads DTAVSQTPKYLVTQMGNDKSIKCEQNLGHDTMYWYKQDSKKFLKIMFSYNNKELIINETVPNRFSPKSPDKAHLNLHINSLELGDSAVYFCASSHSLASGRGTGELFFGEGSRLTVL.

This clonotype was detected a few times. The chain employs TRBV7-8 and TRBJ1-5; the D gene is possibly TRBD1 (5 bases). The V gene lost 1 base and the J gene lost 0 bases, with 10 bases spanning the gap. Germline V lookup: CDR1 SGHVS, CDR2 FQNEAQ. The CDR3 length is 16 residues. The CDR3 region has the DNA TGTGCCAGCAGCTTAGAAGGGGCTATTAGCAATCAGCCCCAGCATTTT. Protein sequence: CASSLEGAISNQPQHF.

This clonotype appeared many times. The J gene is TRBJ1-2, the V gene TRBV5-1, with D unresolved. The ends were cut back, 8 bases at V and 11 bases at J, with 10 bases in the middle. The CDR3 is 9 amino acids. The germline gives CDR1 SGHRS, CDR2 YFSETQ. CDR3 sequence: CASTTGYTF. The CDR3 bases are TGCGCCAGTACCACGGGTTACACCTTC. The full variable domain, in which reference TRBV5-1 and TRBJ1-2 provide the parts outside the CDR3, is KAGVTQTPRYLIKTRGQQVTLSCSPISGHRSVSWYQQTPGQGLQFLFEYFSETQRNKGNFPGRFSGRQFSNSRSEMNVSTLELGDSALYLCASTTGYTFGSGTRLTVV.

This clonotype was counted at least ten times. The V gene is TRBV12-3 or TRBV12-4, the J gene TRBJ1-5; 8 nucleotides line up with TRBD1. The CDR3 consists of 16 residues. The V segment lost 3 bases and the J segment 2 bases; nucleotides outside the gene matches: 6. The CDR3 sequence: CASSFLTGDGNQPQHF. The DNA for the CDR3 is TGTGCCAGCAGTTTTTTGACAGGGGATGGCAATCAGCCCCAGCATTTT.

This clonotype was observed a handful of times. The chain has TRBV10-2 and TRBJ2-5; D is ambiguous. Germline values: CDR1 WSHSY, CDR2 SAAADI. The V end was cut by 6 bases, the J end by 1 base, with 9 bases between. CDR3 length: 13 amino acids. In nucleotides, the CDR3 is TGCGCCAGCAGGTGGCGGTTCCAAGAGACCCAGTACTTC. Translation: CASRWRFQETQYF.

This clonotype was counted only a few times. The chain employs TRBV6-5 and TRBJ2-1; 12 positions match TRBD1. Per germline, CDR1 MNHEY and CDR2 SVGAGI. V shed 1 base and J 7 bases; nucleotides not matched to a gene: 8. CDR3 length: 17 residues. The CDR3: CASSYFPGTGGMNEQFF. The CDR3 nucleotides are TGTGCCAGCAGTTACTTCCCCGGGACAGGGGGCATGAATGAGCAGTTCTTC.

The chain links TRBV12-3 or TRBV12-4 to TRBJ1-1; a possible D gene is TRBD1 (6 bases). There are 12 residues in the CDR3. V dropped 3 bases and J dropped 10 bases, with 12 bases sitting between them. For the CDR3, the DNA is TGTGCCAGCAGTTTGGGGCCAGGGGCAGCTTTCTTT. This encodes CASSLGPGAAFF.

The sample holds many counts of this clonotype. This chain's CDR3 is CASSPSTGAALAGHTGELFF. CDR3 sequence (DNA): TGTGCCAGCAGCCCAAGCACAGGGGCCGCACTAGCGGGACACACCGGGGAGCTGTTTTTT. This chain uses TRBV13 with TRBJ2-2; 10 bases line up with TRBD2. Germline CDR1 is PRHDT and CDR2 is FYEKMQ (reference sequence). The CDR3 is 20 amino acids. Trimming cost V 5 bases and J 3 bases; bases outside gene matches: 18.

J is TRBJ1-2 and V is TRBV18, with 10 bases identical to TRBD1. The V gene end was trimmed by 6 bases and the J gene end by 5 bases; junction bases not matched to a gene: 9. CDR1 and CDR2 (germline): KGHSH, LQKENI. The CDR3 length is 15 residues. The CDR3, as DNA: TGTGCCAGCTCGCTGGGGACAGGGGTTTTGTATGGCTACACCTTC. Translated, it gives CASSLGTGVLYGYTF.

This clonotype was found a few times. The chain joins TRBV20-1 to TRBJ1-4; TRBD1 matches 8 bases. V was clipped by 5 bases and J by 8 bases; unmatched bases: 10. CDR1 is DFQATT, CDR2 SNEGSKA, per germline (reference sequence). This CDR3 is built from 14 residues. This CDR3 reads CSAEGGQAGEKLFF. The CDR3 nucleotides read TGCAGTGCTGAGGGGGGACAGGCTGGAGAAAAACTGTTTTTT.

This clonotype has a handful of counts. The chain couples TRBV6-1 to TRBJ1-5; D is undetermined. V was shortened by 2 bases and J by 1 base, with 12 bases between the two germline ends. CDR3 length: 16 residues. CDR1 is MNHNS, CDR2 SASEGT, per germline. The CDR3 DNA is TGTGCCAGCAGTGAAAGACTGTCTACAAGCAATCAGCCCCAGCATTTT. The encoded protein is CASSERLSTSNQPQHF.

Ten or more counts support this clonotype. The chain combines TRBV10-3 with TRBJ2-3; tentative D call: TRBD1 (6 bases). Per the germline V gene, CDR1 is ENHRY and CDR2 is SYGVKD. Trimming removed 4 bases from V and 2 bases from J, with 16 bases in between. This CDR3 contains 16 residues. The DNA for the CDR3 is TGTGCCATCAGTGCCCCAGACAGGTCCTACACAGATACGCAGTATTTT. As protein: CAISAPDRSYTDTQYF.

This clonotype appeared a few times. The CDR3 protein is CSEGGGTNTDTQYF. The CDR3 DNA is TGCAGCGAGGGCGGCGGAACGAACACAGATACGCAGTATTTT. The V and J genes are TRBV29-1 and TRBJ2-3; D is ambiguous. V was trimmed by 7 bases and J by 2 bases, leaving 16 bases between them. Germline V lookup: CDR1 SQVTM, CDR2 ANQGSEA. CDR3 length: 14 residues.

Many counts were recorded for this clonotype. J is TRBJ2-1 and V is TRBV11-2, with D possibly being TRBD2 (6 bases). Germline V gene data show CDR1 as SGHAT and CDR2 as FQNNGV. This CDR3 contains 15 residues. Deletions cut 1 base from V and 3 bases from J, with 10 bases between. The CDR3 DNA reads TGTGCCAGCAGCTTAGGGGGGGACCTCTACAATGAGCAGTTCTTC. It encodes CASSLGGDLYNEQFF.

This clonotype was seen more than once but under ten times. The rearrangement uses TRBV2 and TRBJ2-2; 10 positions agree with TRBD2. CDR1 is SNHLY, CDR2 FYNNEI, per germline. The V and J ends lost 6 bases and 6 bases, in that order; junction bases with no gene match: 7. This CDR3 region has 15 residues. This CDR3 reads CASREASGRPGELFF. The CDR3 nucleotides read TGTGCCAGCAGGGAGGCTAGCGGGAGACCCGGGGAGCTGTTTTTT.

Many counts were recorded for this clonotype. The chain links TRBV5-1 to TRBJ2-1; no clear D. This CDR3 comprises 16 residues. The V end was cut by 0 bases, the J end by 0 bases, with 10 bases between. Per germline, CDR1 SGHRS and CDR2 YFSETQ. Written as DNA, the CDR3 is TGCGCCAGCAGCTTGGCCGAGATAAGCTCCTACAATGAGCAGTTCTTC. Translation gives CASSLAEISSYNEQFF.

The sample holds a few counts of this clonotype. V gene TRBV28 combines with J gene TRBJ2-2; 7 bases are a match to TRBD1. In germline, CDR1 is MDHEN, CDR2 SYDVKM. The CDR3 consists of 15 residues. V lost 6 bases, J lost 6 bases, and 10 bases stayed unmatched. The CDR3 here is CASRAQGLAAGELFF. The CDR3 region has the DNA TGTGCCAGCAGGGCACAGGGGTTGGCGGCCGGGGAGCTGTTTTTT. Based on the CDR3 plus reference TRBV28 and TRBJ2-2, the full variable domain is DVKVTQSSRYLVKRTGEKVFLECVQDMDHENMFWYRQDPGLGLRLIYFSYDVKMKEKGDIPEGYSVSREKKERFSLILESASTNQTSMYLCASRAQGLAAGELFFGEGSRLTVL.